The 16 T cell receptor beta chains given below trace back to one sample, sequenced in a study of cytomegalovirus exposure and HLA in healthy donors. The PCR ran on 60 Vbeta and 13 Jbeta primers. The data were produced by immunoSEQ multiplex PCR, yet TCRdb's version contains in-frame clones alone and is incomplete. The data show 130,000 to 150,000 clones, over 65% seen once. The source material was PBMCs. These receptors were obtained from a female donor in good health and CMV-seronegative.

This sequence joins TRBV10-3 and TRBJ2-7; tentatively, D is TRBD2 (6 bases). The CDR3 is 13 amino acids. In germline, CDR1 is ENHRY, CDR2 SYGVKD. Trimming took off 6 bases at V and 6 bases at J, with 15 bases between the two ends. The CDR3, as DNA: TGTGCCATCAGCACTGGAGGGACGACCGAGCAGTACTTC. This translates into CAISTGGTTEQYF.

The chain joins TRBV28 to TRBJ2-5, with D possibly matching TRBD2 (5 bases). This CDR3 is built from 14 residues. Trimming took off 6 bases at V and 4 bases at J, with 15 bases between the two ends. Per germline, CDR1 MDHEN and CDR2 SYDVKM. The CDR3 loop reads CASSKARVGETQYF. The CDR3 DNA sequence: TGTGCCAGCAGCAAGGCGAGGGTCGGAGAGACCCAGTACTTC. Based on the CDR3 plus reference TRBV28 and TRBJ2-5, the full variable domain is DVKVTQSSRYLVKRTGEKVFLECVQDMDHENMFWYRQDPGLGLRLIYFSYDVKMKEKGDIPEGYSVSREKKERFSLILESASTNQTSMYLCASSKARVGETQYFGPGTRLLVL.

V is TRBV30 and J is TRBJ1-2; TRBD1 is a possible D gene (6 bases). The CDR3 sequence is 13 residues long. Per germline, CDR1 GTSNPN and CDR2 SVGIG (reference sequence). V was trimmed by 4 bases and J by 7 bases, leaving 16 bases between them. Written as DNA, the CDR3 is TGTGCCTGGAATCCGACAGGCGCGAGTGGCTACACCTTC. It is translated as CAWNPTGASGYTF. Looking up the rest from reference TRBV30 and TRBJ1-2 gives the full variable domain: SQTIHQWPATLVQPVGSPLSLECTVEGTSNPNLYWYRQAAGRGLQLLFYSVGIGQISSEVPQNLSASRPQDRQFILSSKKLLLSDSGFYLCAWNPTGASGYTFGSGTRLTVV.

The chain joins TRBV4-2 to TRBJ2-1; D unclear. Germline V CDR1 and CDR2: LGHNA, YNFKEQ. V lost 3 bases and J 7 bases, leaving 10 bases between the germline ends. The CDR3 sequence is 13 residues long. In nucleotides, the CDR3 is TGTGCCAGCAGCCAGGGCTCCTTAAATGAGCAGTTCTTC. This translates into CASSQGSLNEQFF.

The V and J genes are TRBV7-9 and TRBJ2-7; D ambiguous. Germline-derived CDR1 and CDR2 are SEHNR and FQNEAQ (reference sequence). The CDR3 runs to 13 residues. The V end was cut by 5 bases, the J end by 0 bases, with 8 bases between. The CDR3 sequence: CASSPGVSYEQYF. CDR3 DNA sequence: TGTGCCAGCAGCCCTGGAGTCTCCTACGAGCAGTACTTC.

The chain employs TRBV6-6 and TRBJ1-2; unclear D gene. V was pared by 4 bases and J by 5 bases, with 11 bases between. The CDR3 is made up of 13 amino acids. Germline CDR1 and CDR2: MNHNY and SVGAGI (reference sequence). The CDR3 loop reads CASSSEDRYGYTF. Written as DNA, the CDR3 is TGTGCCAGCAGTTCTGAAGATCGGTATGGCTACACCTTC.

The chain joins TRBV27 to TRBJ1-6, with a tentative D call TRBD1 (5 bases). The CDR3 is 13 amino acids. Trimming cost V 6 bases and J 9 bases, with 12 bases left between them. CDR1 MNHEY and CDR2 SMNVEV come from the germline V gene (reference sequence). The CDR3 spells CASSGRRGSPLHF. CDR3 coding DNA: TGTGCCAGCAGCGGGAGGAGGGGTTCACCCCTCCACTTT.

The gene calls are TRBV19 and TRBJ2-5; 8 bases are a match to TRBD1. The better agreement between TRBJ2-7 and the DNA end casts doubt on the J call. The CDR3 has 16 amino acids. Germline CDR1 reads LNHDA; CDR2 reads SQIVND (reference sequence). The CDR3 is CASSSPGGVNPYEQYF. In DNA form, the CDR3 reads TGTGCCAGTAGCTCTCCAGGGGGCGTTAACCCCTACGAGCAGTACTTC.

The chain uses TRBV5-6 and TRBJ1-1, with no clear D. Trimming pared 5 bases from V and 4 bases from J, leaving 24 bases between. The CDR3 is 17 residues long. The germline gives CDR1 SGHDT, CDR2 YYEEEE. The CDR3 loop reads CASSQAGARVWGTEAFF. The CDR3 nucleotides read TGTGCCAGCAGTCAAGCGGGAGCGAGGGTTTGGGGCACTGAAGCTTTCTTT. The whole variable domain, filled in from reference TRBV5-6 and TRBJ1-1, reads DAGVTQSPTHLIKTRGQQVTLRCSPKSGHDTVSWYQQALGQGPQFIFQYYEEEERQRGNFPDRFSGHQFPNYSSELNVNALLLGDSALYLCASSQAGARVWGTEAFFGQGTRLTVV.

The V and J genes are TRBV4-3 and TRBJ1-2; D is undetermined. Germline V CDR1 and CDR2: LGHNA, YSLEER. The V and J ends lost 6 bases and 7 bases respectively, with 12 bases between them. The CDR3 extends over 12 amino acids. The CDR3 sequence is CASSTRGGGYTF. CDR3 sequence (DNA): TGCGCCAGCAGTACCCGAGGTGGTGGCTACACCTTC.

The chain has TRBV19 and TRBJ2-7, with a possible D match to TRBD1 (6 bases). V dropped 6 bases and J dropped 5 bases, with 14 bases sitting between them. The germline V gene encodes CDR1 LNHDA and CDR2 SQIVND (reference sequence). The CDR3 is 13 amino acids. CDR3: CASRPRGAHEQYF. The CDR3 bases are TGTGCCAGTAGACCCAGGGGAGCCCACGAGCAGTACTTC.

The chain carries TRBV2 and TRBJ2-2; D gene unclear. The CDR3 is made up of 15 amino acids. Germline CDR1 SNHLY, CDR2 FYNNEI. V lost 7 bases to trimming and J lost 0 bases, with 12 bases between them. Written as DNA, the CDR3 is TGTGCCAGCATCATTCTGCAGGCGAACACCGGGGAGCTGTTTTTT. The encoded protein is CASIILQANTGELFF.

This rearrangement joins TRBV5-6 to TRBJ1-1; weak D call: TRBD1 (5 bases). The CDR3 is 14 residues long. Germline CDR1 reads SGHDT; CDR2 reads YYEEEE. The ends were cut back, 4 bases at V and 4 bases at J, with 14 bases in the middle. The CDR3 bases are TGTGCCAGCAGCCGGGGGTTATTAAGCACTGAAGCTTTCTTT. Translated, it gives CASSRGLLSTEAFF.

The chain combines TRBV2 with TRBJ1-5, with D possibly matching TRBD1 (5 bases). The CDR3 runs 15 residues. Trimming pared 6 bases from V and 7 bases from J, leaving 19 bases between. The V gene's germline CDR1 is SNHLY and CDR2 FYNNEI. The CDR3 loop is CASRREGGEGQPQHF. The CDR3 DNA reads TGTGCCAGCAGACGGGAGGGCGGGGAGGGGCAGCCCCAGCATTTT.

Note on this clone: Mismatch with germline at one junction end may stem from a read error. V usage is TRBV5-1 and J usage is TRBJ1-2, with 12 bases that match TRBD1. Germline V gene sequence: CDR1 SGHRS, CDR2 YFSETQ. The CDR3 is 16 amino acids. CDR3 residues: CASRLMRDRGRDGYPF. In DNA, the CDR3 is TGCGCCAGCAGACTAATGAGGGACAGGGGGCGAGACGGCTACCCCTTC.

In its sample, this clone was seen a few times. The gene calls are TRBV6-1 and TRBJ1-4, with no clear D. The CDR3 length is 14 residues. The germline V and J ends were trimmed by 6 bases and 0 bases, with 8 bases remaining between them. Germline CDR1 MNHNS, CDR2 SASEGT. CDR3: CASRVRATNEKLFF. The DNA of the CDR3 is TGTGCCAGCAGGGTTAGAGCAACTAATGAAAAACTGTTTTTT.